Below, 13 T cell receptor beta chains from the same sample are listed, as sequenced in a study of control samples from healthy donors and cancer patients. The data were produced by immunoSEQ multiplex PCR, yet TCRdb's version contains in-frame clones alone and is incomplete. The sample includes fewer than 85,000 clones, 94% seen only once; the top ten take 2.8%. Sequencing input: blood. The receptors here all came from a woman aged 25 to 45 in good health.

This chain uses TRBV28 with TRBJ1-3, with D unresolved. Germline V CDR1 and CDR2: MDHEN, SYDVKM. Trimming took 1 base from V and 10 from J, leaving 14 bases between them. The CDR3 totals 14 residues. The CDR3 DNA reads as TGTGCCAGCAGTTTATATAGGCAAACGAGGACCATATATTTT. Translation gives CASSLYRQTRTIYF.

Worth noting for this clone: The identical CDR3 is also encoded by other nucleotide sequences in the sample. The V gene is TRBV5-1, the J gene TRBJ2-2; 8 bases fit TRBD1. The V gene end was trimmed by 0 bases and the J gene end by 5 bases; junction bases not matched to a gene: 3. Germline-derived CDR1 and CDR2 are SGHRS and YFSETQ. The CDR3 is 15 residues long. The CDR3 loop is CASSLAGTGTGELFF. In DNA form, the CDR3 reads TGCGCCAGCAGCTTGGCCGGGACAGGTACCGGGGAGCTGTTTTTT.

V usage is TRBV29-1 and J usage is TRBJ2-5; perhaps TRBD2 as D (6 bases). Trimming removed 2 bases from V and 4 bases from J, with 17 bases in between. From germline, CDR1 is SQVTM and CDR2 ANQGSEA. This CDR3 is 15 amino acids long. The CDR3 region has the DNA TGCAGCGTTGAAAAAAACGGAGGGGTAGGAGAGACCCAGTACTTC. The encoded protein is CSVEKNGGVGETQYF.

This clone was found a few times. The gene calls are TRBV7-3 and TRBJ2-2; D is possibly TRBD1 (5 bases). Germline CDR1 and CDR2: SGHTA and FQGTGA. With 5 bases removed from V and 0 bases from J, the gap between germline ends came to 13 bases. This CDR3 region has 16 residues. The DNA for the CDR3 is TGTGCCAGCAGCCTCTCTTCGACAGCGAACACCGGGGAGCTGTTTTTT. Translation: CASSLSSTANTGELFF.

The rearrangement joins TRBV3-1 (or the pseudogene TRBV3-2) to TRBJ2-1, with D perhaps given as TRBD1 or TRBD2 (5 bases each). Germline CDR1 is LGHDT and CDR2 is YNNKEL (reference sequence). V gave up 4 bases and J gave up 7 bases, with 17 bases separating them. The CDR3 runs 15 residues. The CDR3 nucleotides read TGTGCCAGCAGCCCCCGAGGGGTAGTCAGGAATGAGCAGTTCTTC. This encodes CASSPRGVVRNEQFF.

This rearrangement joins TRBV5-1 to TRBJ1-1, with D perhaps TRBD1 (6 bases). The CDR3 runs 13 residues. V was trimmed by 4 bases and J by 4 bases, leaving 11 bases between them. The V gene's germline CDR1 is SGHRS and CDR2 YFSETQ. CDR3 region: CASSGMDSTEAFF. The CDR3 nucleotides read TGCGCCAGCAGCGGGATGGACAGCACTGAAGCTTTCTTT.

This chain connects TRBV21-1 to TRBJ1-1; the DNA was not compared with TRBD1, the D call given in the table. TRBV21-1 is noted as a pseudogene. The CDR3 runs 15 residues. CDR3 in amino acids: CASSKAGTGDTEAFF. The CDR3 DNA reads as TGTGCCAGCAGCAAAGCCGGGACAGGGGACACTGAAGCTTTCTTT.

Here the CDR3 reads CASRGANEKLFF. For the CDR3, the DNA is TGTGCCAGCAGGGGAGCTAATGAAAAACTGTTTTTT. The chain links TRBV2 to TRBJ1-4, with unresolved D. The CDR3 contains 12 residues. Trimming cost V 6 bases and J 3 bases, with 5 bases left between them. Per germline, CDR1 SNHLY and CDR2 FYNNEI.

The gene calls are TRBV12-1 and TRBJ2-7; the D call TRBD2 from the table was never checked on the DNA. TRBV12-1 is classified as a pseudogene. The CDR3 is 11 amino acids. The CDR3 DNA is TGTGCCGGGGACTACTCCTACGAGCAGTACTTC. This gives the protein CAGDYSYEQYF.

The chain has TRBV28 and TRBJ1-1; D gene uncertain. Trimming removed 3 bases from V and 7 bases from J, with 9 bases in between. This CDR3 is 12 amino acids long. Germline-derived CDR1 and CDR2 are MDHEN and SYDVKM. CDR3 amino acids: CASSFKRFEAFF. In DNA form, the CDR3 reads TGTGCCAGCAGTTTCAAGCGCTTTGAAGCTTTCTTT.

The rearrangement links TRBV6-5 to TRBJ1-6, with 7 bases aligning to TRBD1. The V segment lost 0 bases and the J segment 8 bases; nucleotides outside the gene matches: 4. CDR1 is MNHEY and CDR2 is SVGAGI in the germline V gene. The CDR3 has 15 amino acids. The CDR3 reads CASSYSVGGDSPLHF. The CDR3, as DNA: TGTGCCAGCAGTTACTCGGTAGGGGGCGATTCACCCCTCCACTTT.

The chain employs TRBV24-1 and TRBJ2-1; D may correspond to TRBD1 or TRBD2 (7 bases each). Germline-derived CDR1 and CDR2 are KGHDR and SFDVKD. The length of the CDR3 is 15 residues. V was cut by 5 bases and J by 4 bases, with 14 bases left in between. CDR3 in DNA: TGTGCCACCAGTGTAAGGCAGGGGGGGTACAATGAGCAGTTCTTC. Its translation is CATSVRQGGYNEQFF.

This sequence joins TRBV19 and TRBJ1-1; D is unresolved. CDR1 is LNHDA, CDR2 SQIVND, per germline (reference sequence). The CDR3 sequence is 13 residues long. V lost 8 bases to trimming and J lost 9 bases, with 19 bases between them. CDR3 in amino acids: CASLNVANEKAFF. DNA of the CDR3: TGTGCCAGTTTGAATGTGGCCAACGAGAAAGCTTTCTTT.